This TCR beta chain was documented in a study of shared clonotypes between healthy human individuals. This clone was seen a single time. Its antigen is undetermined. Germline CDR1 SGDLS, CDR2 YYNGEE. The CDR3 consists of 15 residues. J lost 5 bases, V lost 2 bases, and 10 bases had no gene match. TCRdb keeps only in-frame clones here, not all; method: immunoSEQ multiplex PCR. The sample has nearly 1,000,000 clones; more than 75% are singletons. Points from the study as a whole: Some naive CD4 clonotypes, around 5%, turned up in common across several donors. Exclusively blood specimens were collected; tissue repertoires likely differ.

This chain connects TRBV9 to TRBJ2-7; 7 nucleotides match TRBD1. Sequencing was carried out using memory CD4+ T cells sorted from blood. The subset denotes: CD45RA-negative fraction. This receptor was taken from a man younger than 30 in good health. The CDR3 region is CASSVGQVPNDEQYF. The CDR3 nucleotides read TGTGCCAGCAGCGTCGGACAGGTCCCTAACGACGAGCAGTACTTC. Combining the CDR3 with reference TRBV9 and TRBJ2-7 gives the whole variable domain DSGVTQTPKHLITATGQRVTLRCSPRSGDLSVYWYQQSLDQGLQFLIQYYNGEERAKGNILERFSAQQFPDLHSELNLSSLELGDSALYFCASSVGQVPNDEQYFGPGTRLTVT.